Listed below are T cell receptor beta chains from one sample, sequenced in a study of cytomegalovirus exposure and HLA in healthy donors. Some clones are missing from TCRdb's copy, which holds only in-frame ones; the method was immunoSEQ multiplex PCR. Of about 61,000 clones in the sample, roughly 90% are singletons; the top ten hold around 1.5%. The sample was PBMCs. These receptors came from a man in his thirties or forties in good health and CMV-seropositive. Both conserved end residues are part of each CDR3. The D gene is left open where the match is weak. Expanded clones are given a class, and other clones once, few, many or no size at all.

clone_size,v_call,d_call,j_call,cdr3_nt,cdr3_aa
.,TRBV5-6,.,TRBJ2-7,TGTGCCAGCAGGTTACAGGGTTTACATGGCTACGAGCAGTACTTC,CASRLQGLHGYEQYF
.,TRBV5-5,TRBD1,TRBJ2-1,TGTGCCAGCAGCTCGCCCGATGACAGGGGATACAATGAGCAGTTCTTC,CASSSPDDRGYNEQFF
.,TRBV27,TRBD2,TRBJ2-7,TGTGCCAGCAGTTCTAGCGGGAACCCCTACGAGCAGTACTTC,CASSSSGNPYEQYF
.,TRBV7-8,.,TRBJ1-5,TGTGCCAGCAGCTTAGCGAGAACAGGGAGAGGAAATCAGCCCCAGCATTTT,CASSLARTGRGNQPQHF
.,TRBV30,.,TRBJ2-7,TGTGCCTCGCATCGGAGGGGGCAGTGGGAGCAGTACTTC,CASHRRGQWEQYF
.,TRBV5-1,.,TRBJ2-1,TGCGCCAGCAGCTTTCGGACTAGAAGCTGGAGGGGGGTCTACAATGAGCAGTTCTTC,CASSFRTRSWRGVYNEQFF
.,TRBV4-2,.,TRBJ2-3,TGTGCCAGCAGCCAAGCGGAGGGAGCCACAGATACGCAGTATTTT,CASSQAEGATDTQYF
once,TRBV30,TRBD1,TRBJ2-7,TGTGCCTGGAGTGGGGACAGGGGGCGCGAGCAGTACTTC,CAWSGDRGREQYF
.,TRBV14,TRBD1,TRBJ1-2,TGTGCCAGCAGCCTAGGGACAGGACTCGCGGCCTATGGCTACACCTTC,CASSLGTGLAAYGYTF
few,TRBV4-1,.,TRBJ2-2,TGCGCCAGCAGCCAAGGCTTTGGTGGGGCTAACACCGGGGAGCTGTTTTTT,CASSQGFGGANTGELFF
.,TRBV18,.,TRBJ1-1,TGTGCCAGCTCACCACAGACAGAGAACACTGAAGCTTTCTTT,CASSPQTENTEAFF
.,TRBV19,TRBD1,TRBJ2-3,TGTGCCAGTAGTAGACGGACAGGGAGGTTTTCAGATACGCAGTATTTT,CASSRRTGRFSDTQYF
.,TRBV28,.,TRBJ1-2,TGTGCCAGTTTGAGCCCCGGTAGAGACTATGGCTACACCTTC,CASLSPGRDYGYTF
.,TRBV21-1,.,TRBJ1-2,TGTGCCAGCAGCGGCCGGGACAGACACTATGGCTACACCTTC,CASSGRDRHYGYTF
.,TRBV5-5,.,TRBJ1-4,TGTGCCAGCAGCTACTCGATTAATGAAAAACTGTTTTTT,CASSYSINEKLFF
.,TRBV6-4,TRBD2,TRBJ2-6,TGTGCCAGCAGTGAGCGAGGGGAGGGAGGGGCCAACGTCCTGACTTTC,CASSERGEGGANVLTF
.,TRBV5-1,TRBD1,TRBJ1-4,TGCGCCAGCAGCCGGACAGGGGCCGATGAAAAACTGTTTTTT,CASSRTGADEKLFF
.,TRBV28,TRBD2,TRBJ2-1,TGTGCCAGCAGTTACCTAGCGGGCACCTACAATGAGCAGTTCTTC,CASSYLAGTYNEQFF
.,TRBV6-6,.,TRBJ1-1,TGTGCCAGCAGTTACGGCAGGGCCGATGGAGCTTTCTTT,CASSYGRADGAFF
.,TRBV19,.,TRBJ2-7,TGTGCCAGTAGTCCTCAACAGGGTGGGCTCTACGAGCAGTACTTC,CASSPQQGGLYEQYF
.,TRBV14,.,TRBJ1-1,TGTGCCAGCAGCCAAGTGGGGGGTTTGAACACTGAAGCTTTCTTT,CASSQVGGLNTEAFF
.,TRBV4-3,.,TRBJ2-3,TGCGCCAGCAGCCTCCGAGAGGTTAGCACAGATACGCAGTATTTT,CASSLREVSTDTQYF
.,TRBV28,TRBD1,TRBJ1-1,TGTGCCAGCAGCCTAACAGGGGGAGCTTTCTTT,CASSLTGGAFF
.,TRBV5-1,.,TRBJ2-3,TGCGCCAGCAGCACGGGTAACACAGATACGCAGTATTTT,CASSTGNTDTQYF
.,TRBV4-2,.,TRBJ2-2,TGTGCCAGCAGCCAAGTTTCTGGGGAGACCGGGGAGCTGTTTTTT,CASSQVSGETGELFF
.,TRBV6-1,.,TRBJ2-1,TGTGCCAGCAGTGCCACCCCCGAGACTTCCTACAATGAGCAGTTCTTC,CASSATPETSYNEQFF
.,TRBV7-2,.,TRBJ1-1,TGTGCCAGCAGCTATCCCGACAGGAACACTGAAGCTTTCTTT,CASSYPDRNTEAFF
.,TRBV27,TRBD1,TRBJ2-3,TGTGCCAGCTCCGGGACAGGGGAGCTCACAGATACGCAGTATTTT,CASSGTGELTDTQYF
.,TRBV5-1,.,TRBJ1-1,TGCGCCAGCAGCCCAATTACAGGAACGGCTGAAGCTTTCTTT,CASSPITGTAEAFF
.,TRBV7-9,TRBD1,TRBJ1-1,TGTGCCAGCAGCGAATCGACAGGGATCAACACTGAAGCTTTCTTT,CASSESTGINTEAFF
.,TRBV6-4,.,TRBJ1-1,TGTGCCAGCAGTGACTCCTCCTTGAACACTGAAGCTTTCTTT,CASSDSSLNTEAFF
.,TRBV6-1,TRBD1,TRBJ1-1,TGTGCCAGCTTCGACAGGGGGCTCCCGAACACTGAAGCTTTCTTT,CASFDRGLPNTEAFF
.,TRBV5-1,TRBD1,TRBJ2-7,TGCGCCAGCAGTAGGGGGACAGGTAACTACGAGCAGTACTTC,CASSRGTGNYEQYF
once,TRBV7-9,.,TRBJ2-4,TGTGCCACAGACAGGTCCCCAAACATTCAGTACTTC,CATDRSPNIQYF
.,TRBV5-1,TRBD1,TRBJ1-2,TGCGCCAGCAGCTCCTCGACAGGGGACTATGGCTACACCTTC,CASSSSTGDYGYTF
.,TRBV6-4,.,TRBJ2-3,TGTGCCAGCAGTGAAGGGGCCAGGAGCACAGATACGCAGTATTTT,CASSEGARSTDTQYF
.,TRBV7-8,.,TRBJ2-1,TGTGCCAGCAAGACTCCCGTAGGACTAAGCTCCTACAATGAGCAGTTCTTC,CASKTPVGLSSYNEQFF
.,TRBV18,TRBD2,TRBJ2-3,TGTGCCAGCTCACCACTAGCGGGAGCGGCAGATACGCAGTATTTT,CASSPLAGAADTQYF
once,TRBV11-2,.,TRBJ2-1,TGTGCCAGCAGCTTACGAGCGTTGATCTCCTACAATGAGCAGTTCTTC,CASSLRALISYNEQFF
.,TRBV18,TRBD1,TRBJ1-2,TGTGCCAGCTCACCTACCGGGACAGGGAACTTCTATGGCTACACCTTC,CASSPTGTGNFYGYTF
once,TRBV4-1,TRBD2,TRBJ2-1,TGCGCCAGCAGCCAGGGGACACTAGCGGGAGTAAGGAATGAGCAGTTCTTC,CASSQGTLAGVRNEQFF
.,TRBV11-2,.,TRBJ2-7,TGTGCCAGCAGCTTGGACTATAGGTACGAGCAGTACTTC,CASSLDYRYEQYF
.,TRBV7-2,.,TRBJ1-2,TGTGCCAGCAGCTTAATGGGAGATTTCTACTATGGCTACACCTTC,CASSLMGDFYYGYTF